The 31 T cell receptor beta chains given below trace back to one sample, sequenced in a study of blood T cell repertoires in COVID-19 (dated by TCRdb to 2018 to 2021). Libraries were prepared through the immunoSEQ multiplex PCR assay. Entries here come from immuneACCESS through TCRdb and include only in-frame sequences with V and J called. Some clones fail to appear in such tables; in the studies checked, an unresolved V gene covers under half of the shortfall, and the cause of the remainder is unknown. The sample includes about 300,000 clones, with just under 90% observed a single time. The ten biggest clones cover approximately 1.8% of the sample. The sample comprised peripheral blood. The origin of the receptors is a woman aged 25 to 39 with COVID-19, enrolled during active disease.

The chain links TRBV5-1 to TRBJ1-2; 7 bases match TRBD1. V was pared by 4 bases and J by 5 bases, with 5 bases of the junction left unmatched. The CDR3 runs 13 residues. CDR1 SGHRS and CDR2 YFSETQ come from the germline V gene. DNA of the CDR3: TGCGCCAGCAGCGTGGACAGGCAATATGGCTACACCTTC. Protein: CASSVDRQYGYTF. The full variable domain, completed using reference TRBV5-1 and TRBJ1-2, is KAGVTQTPRYLIKTRGQQVTLSCSPISGHRSVSWYQQTPGQGLQFLFEYFSETQRNKGNFPGRFSGRQFSNSRSEMNVSTLELGDSALYLCASSVDRQYGYTFGSGTRLTVV.

The chain employs TRBV7-9 and TRBJ1-2; TRBD1 matches 8 bases. Per the germline V gene, CDR1 is SEHNR and CDR2 is FQNEAQ (reference sequence). The CDR3 consists of 14 residues. V was clipped by 3 bases and J by 7 bases; unmatched bases: 7. In DNA form, the CDR3 reads TGTGCCAGCAGCTTTGCAGGGGGCGAGTTTGGCTACACCTTC. Translating gives CASSFAGGEFGYTF.

CDR3 protein: CASSPGTGNTEAFF. The CDR3, as DNA: TGTGCCAGCAGTCCGGGGACAGGGAACACTGAAGCTTTCTTT. The V gene is TRBV27, the J gene TRBJ1-1; TRBD1 matches at 8 bases. This CDR3 contains 14 residues. CDR1 and CDR2 (germline): MNHEY, SMNVEV (reference sequence). V lost 5 bases, J lost 1 base, and 3 bases stayed unmatched.

This sequence joins TRBV6-5 and TRBJ1-4; 10 bases fit TRBD1. The CDR3 sequence is 15 residues long. Germline loops: CDR1 MNHEY, CDR2 SVGAGI. The trim removed 7 bases at V and 7 bases at J, leaving 9 bases unmatched. CDR3 bases: TGTGCCAGCACCCCTGTGACAGGGGGCGTTGAAAAACTGTTTTTT. This translates into CASTPVTGGVEKLFF.

This clone was seen a single time. This chain uses TRBV5-1 with TRBJ1-2; 8 positions agree with TRBD1. Germline V CDR1 and CDR2: SGHRS, YFSETQ. The CDR3 consists of 14 residues. Trimming took 4 bases from V and 8 from J; bases not matched to a gene: 10. The CDR3 sequence is CASSDTRAGGGYTF. The CDR3 DNA reads as TGCGCCAGCAGCGACACCCGGGCAGGGGGCGGCTACACCTTC.

This chain uses TRBV4-1 with TRBJ1-1; 8 bases line up with TRBD1. Per germline, CDR1 MGHRA and CDR2 YSYEKL. Losses at the gene ends were 1 base for V and 6 bases for J; bases not matched to a gene: 7. This CDR3 has 15 amino acids. Here the CDR3 reads CASSQGQQGDAEAFF. As DNA, the CDR3 is TGCGCCAGCAGCCAAGGGCAACAGGGGGACGCTGAAGCTTTCTTT.

The chain links TRBV11-2 to TRBJ2-7, with D maybe TRBD1 (5 bases). Trimming took 5 bases from V and 3 from J, leaving 17 bases between them. CDR3 size: 15 residues. CDR1 and CDR2 from the germline V gene are SGHAT and FQNNGV. The CDR3 region has the DNA TGTGCCAGCAGCCTTGGACAAGGGCAGTACTACGAGCAGTACGTC. This gives the protein CASSLGQGQYYEQYV.

The V gene is TRBV11-2, the J gene TRBJ1-2; tentatively, D is TRBD1 (5 bases). From germline, CDR1 is SGHAT and CDR2 FQNNGV. The CDR3 runs to 15 residues. The V end lost 1 base, the J end lost 2 bases, and 11 bases lay between the germline ends. The CDR3 sequence is CASSLGPGGNYGYTF. DNA for the CDR3: TGTGCCAGCAGCTTAGGTCCGGGGGGAAACTATGGCTACACCTTC.

The V call is TRBV28, the J call TRBJ1-5; unclear D gene. The CDR3 loop spans 14 amino acids. Trimming took 3 bases from V and 2 from J, leaving 8 bases between them. Germline V gene lookup returns CDR1 MDHEN and CDR2 SYDVKM. CDR3 sequence (DNA): TGTGCCAGCAGTTTCAGGAGGGGCAATCAGCCCCAGCATTTT. Its translation: CASSFRRGNQPQHF.

J is TRBJ2-2 and V is TRBV28, with D possibly TRBD1 on 5 matching bases. Trimming removed 6 bases from V and 0 bases from J, with 11 bases in between. In germline, CDR1 is MDHEN, CDR2 SYDVKM. CDR3 length: 15 amino acids. CDR3 bases: TGTGCCAGCAGGGAAACAGGATCGAACACCGGGGAGCTGTTTTTT. Protein: CASRETGSNTGELFF.

The gene calls are TRBV20-1 and TRBJ2-1; D not certain. Germline V gene lookup returns CDR1 DFQATT and CDR2 SNEGSKA (reference sequence). The CDR3 is 10 amino acids. V was pared by 4 bases and J by 7 bases, with 5 bases between. The CDR3 sequence: CSATLNEQFF. The CDR3 bases are TGCAGTGCTACCCTGAATGAGCAGTTCTTC.

The count of this clone is one. The chain is built from TRBV27 and TRBJ1-5, with D unresolved. The CDR3 contains 14 residues. V dropped 3 bases and J dropped 5 bases, with 11 bases sitting between them. The germline V gene encodes CDR1 MNHEY and CDR2 SMNVEV (reference sequence). CDR3 amino acids: CASSLRHLDQPQHF. The DNA of the CDR3 is TGTGCCAGCAGTTTGAGGCACCTTGATCAGCCCCAGCATTTT.

J is TRBJ1-5 and V is TRBV4-3, with 9 bases lining up with TRBD1. V gave up 4 bases and J gave up 3 bases; unmatched junction bases: 7. Germline assignment: CDR1 LGHNA and CDR2 YSLEER. This CDR3 spans 16 amino acids. CDR3 in DNA: TGCGCCAGCAGCCTGTCGACAGGGGGGGCCAATCAGCCCCAGCATTTT. Amino acids: CASSLSTGGANQPQHF.

This clone was detected only once. CDR3 sequence (DNA): TGTGCCAGCAGCGCAACGGACAGCCAGGGGAAGTGGCCCCTCCACTTT. The encoded protein is CASSATDSQGKWPLHF. The chain has TRBV9 and TRBJ1-6; possibly TRBD1 for D (6 bases). The ends were cut back, 3 bases at V and 13 bases at J, with 23 bases in the middle. Germline assignment: CDR1 SGDLS and CDR2 YYNGEE. The length of the CDR3 is 16 residues.

The J gene is TRBJ2-7, the V gene TRBV30, with D possibly TRBD2 on 6 matching bases. Germline V gene data show CDR1 as GTSNPN and CDR2 as SVGIG (reference sequence). This CDR3 has 12 residues. CDR3 protein: CGGGGGFNEQYF. CDR3 DNA sequence: TGTGGTGGAGGTGGAGGGTTCAACGAGCAGTACTTC.

This clone showed up just a few times. CDR3 region: CASDSWTGGKNSPLHF. The CDR3 bases are TGTGCTAGTGATTCGTGGACAGGGGGGAAGAATTCACCCCTCCACTTT. J is TRBJ1-6 and V is TRBV12-5; 10 nucleotides match TRBD1. CDR1 and CDR2 from the germline V gene are LGHNT and FRNRAP. V gave up 7 bases and J gave up 7 bases; unmatched junction bases: 10. CDR3 length equals 16 residues.

The chain employs TRBV6-2 or TRBV6-3 and TRBJ1-4; TRBD1 agrees at 10 bases. Germline CDR1 reads MNHEY; CDR2 reads SVGEGT. This CDR3 is built from 15 residues. After removal of 6 bases from V and 8 bases from J, the junction contained 9 bases not matched to a gene. CDR3 residues: CASSHLTGGEEKLFF. In nucleotides, the CDR3 is TGTGCCAGCAGCCACCTGACAGGGGGCGAGGAAAAACTGTTTTTT.

The chain uses TRBV19 and TRBJ1-1, with D perhaps matching TRBD1 (6 bases). CDR1 and CDR2 from the germline V gene are LNHDA and SQIVND (reference sequence). The CDR3 is made up of 13 amino acids. V dropped 4 bases and J dropped 2 bases, with 8 bases sitting between them. The CDR3 nucleotides are TGTGCCAGTAGTAAGGGACATAACACTGAAGCTTTCTTT. Translated: CASSKGHNTEAFF.

The chain has TRBV5-1 and TRBJ1-2, with 12 bases identical to TRBD1. Trimming took 4 bases from V and 8 from J; bases not matched to a gene: 12. The CDR3 sequence is 16 residues long. Germline CDR1 reads SGHRS; CDR2 reads YFSETQ. CDR3 sequence reads: CASSPGTGGAFDGYTF. The CDR3 DNA follows: TGCGCCAGCAGCCCCGGGACAGGGGGCGCGTTCGACGGCTACACCTTC.

V usage is TRBV5-6 and J usage is TRBJ1-1; TRBD1 matches 8 bases. This CDR3 comprises 17 residues. Unmatched junction bases numbered 8, after V lost 0 bases and J lost 1 base. Germline V gene sequence: CDR1 SGHDT, CDR2 YYEEEE. The CDR3 region has the DNA TGTGCCAGCAGCTTGGGGACAGGGAATATTAGGAACACTGAAGCTTTCTTT. Translated, it gives CASSLGTGNIRNTEAFF.

V usage is TRBV12-3 or TRBV12-4 and J usage is TRBJ1-1; 8 nucleotides agree with TRBD1. The CDR3 is 11 amino acids. Germline trimming cut 10 bases from V and 8 bases from J; bases unmatched to any gene: 6. This CDR3 reads CANTRGREAFF. CDR3 bases: TGTGCCAACACCAGGGGGCGCGAAGCTTTCTTT.

The chain carries TRBV28 and TRBJ1-6; TRBD1 matches 7 bases. The J segment lost 9 bases and the V segment lost 6 bases, leaving 5 bases of the junction unmatched. The CDR3 length is 13 residues. Germline CDR1 and CDR2: MDHEN and SYDVKM. The CDR3 sequence is CASSLTGASPLHF. In DNA form, the CDR3 reads TGTGCCAGCAGCCTTACAGGGGCTTCACCCCTCCACTTT.

The chain has TRBV4-2 and TRBJ1-1, with D uncertain. The V and J ends lost 0 bases and 2 bases respectively, with 4 bases between them. Germline V gene lookup returns CDR1 LGHNA and CDR2 YNFKEQ. CDR3 length: 13 amino acids. The CDR3 loop reads CASSQDLNTEAFF. CDR3 coding DNA: TGTGCCAGCAGCCAAGATTTAAACACTGAAGCTTTCTTT.

The chain carries TRBV5-1 and TRBJ2-2, with D unclear. Germline-derived CDR1 and CDR2 are SGHRS and YFSETQ. This CDR3 spans 17 amino acids. With 4 bases removed from V and 4 bases from J, the gap between germline ends came to 20 bases. CDR3 nucleotide sequence: TGCGCCAGCAGCGTTATTCCTAGGTTAAGGAGCACCGGGGAGCTGTTTTTT. Amino acids: CASSVIPRLRSTGELFF.

The genes are TRBV7-9 and TRBJ1-2, with TRBD1 matching over 7 bases. Looked up from germline, CDR1 is SEHNR and CDR2 is FQNEAQ (reference sequence). V dropped 4 bases and J dropped 8; count of bases not matched to a gene: 7. The CDR3 contains 13 residues. CDR3 in DNA: TGTGCCAGCAGCTGGAAGACAGGGCGGGGCTACACCTTC. This encodes CASSWKTGRGYTF.

V gene TRBV3-1 (or the pseudogene TRBV3-2) combines with J gene TRBJ2-3; 9 bases are shared with TRBD2. Germline loops: CDR1 LGHDT, CDR2 YNNKEL (reference sequence). This CDR3 is 19 amino acids long. V shed 1 base and J 1 base; nucleotides not matched to a gene: 12. The CDR3 sequence: CASSQGNERGADGTDTQYF. The DNA for the CDR3 is TGTGCCAGCAGCCAAGGAAACGAGCGGGGGGCCGACGGCACAGATACGCAGTATTTT.

This clone was recorded a few times. The rearrangement uses TRBV28 and TRBJ1-5; no definite D call. V was clipped by 1 base and J by 2 bases, with 18 bases between them. The CDR3 sequence is 18 residues long. Germline V gene lookup returns CDR1 MDHEN and CDR2 SYDVKM. The CDR3 DNA is TGTGCCAGCAGTTTATTAGACGGAGGATCTGTTCGCAATCAGCCCCAGCATTTT. Protein product: CASSLLDGGSVRNQPQHF.

The chain is built from TRBV18 and TRBJ1-1, with D possibly matching TRBD1 (5 bases). The V and J ends lost 3 bases and 7 bases respectively, with 12 bases between them. CDR3 length equals 13 residues. Germline CDR1 reads KGHSH; CDR2 reads LQKENI. Here the CDR3 reads CASSPDTPDEAFF. In DNA form, the CDR3 reads TGTGCCAGCTCACCGGACACACCCGATGAAGCTTTCTTT.

J is TRBJ1-5 and V is TRBV7-2, with D unresolved. The germline gives CDR1 SGHTA, CDR2 FQGNSA. The V gene lost 5 bases and the J gene lost 5 bases, with 10 bases spanning the gap. This CDR3 is 13 amino acids long. The CDR3 DNA is TGTGCCAGCAGCCCTCGCCCGGATCAGCCCCAGCATTTT. It specifies CASSPRPDQPQHF. The full variable domain, with the rest looked up from reference TRBV7-2 and TRBJ1-5, is GAGVSQSPSNKVTEKGKDVELRCDPISGHTALYWYRQSLGQGLEFLIYFQGNSAPDKSGLPSDRFSAERTGGSVSTLTIQRTQQEDSAVYLCASSPRPDQPQHFGDGTRLSIL.

This chain joins TRBV18 and TRBJ1-1; TRBD1 aligns across 7 bases. The germline gives CDR1 KGHSH, CDR2 LQKENI. The CDR3 spans 15 residues. V was pared by 5 bases and J by 3 bases, with 9 bases of the junction left unmatched. The CDR3 sequence is CASSLLGGADTEAFF. In DNA form, the CDR3 reads TGTGCCAGCTCATTACTAGGGGGCGCAGACACTGAAGCTTTCTTT.

This chain links TRBV28 with TRBJ2-2; D perhaps matches TRBD1 (5 bases). The CDR3 runs 14 residues. With 2 bases removed from V and 6 bases from J, the gap between germline ends came to 10 bases. Looked up from germline, CDR1 is MDHEN and CDR2 is SYDVKM. The CDR3 coding sequence is TGTGCCAGCAGTTTAGTGACAGCTCCCGGGGAGCTGTTTTTT. It encodes CASSLVTAPGELFF. The whole variable domain, remainder taken from reference TRBV28 and TRBJ2-2, is DVKVTQSSRYLVKRTGEKVFLECVQDMDHENMFWYRQDPGLGLRLIYFSYDVKMKEKGDIPEGYSVSREKKERFSLILESASTNQTSMYLCASSLVTAPGELFFGEGSRLTVL.